This passage covers 27 T cell receptor beta chains from one sample sequenced in a study of cytomegalovirus exposure and HLA in healthy donors. The PCR made use of 60 Vbeta and 13 Jbeta primers. This table comes from immunoSEQ multiplex PCR, and its TCRdb copy is limited to in-frame clones, with some not included. This table holds tens of thousands of clones, around 82% found once. The sample comprised PBMCs. These receptors originate from a female donor in good health and CMV-seronegative.

The rearrangement uses TRBV18 and TRBJ2-5; 11 bases map to TRBD1. The germline V gene has CDR1 KGHSH and CDR2 LQKENI. The CDR3 has 15 amino acids. Trimming at V came to 3 bases and at J to 1 base, leaving 1 base not matched to a gene. Here the CDR3 reads CASSPGTGGQETQYF. The CDR3 DNA reads TGTGCCAGCTCACCCGGGACAGGGGGCCAAGAGACCCAGTACTTC.

This clone appeared a single time. This chain links TRBV5-1 with TRBJ1-1; D is undetermined. Germline lookup yields CDR1 SGHRS and CDR2 YFSETQ. The CDR3 extends over 17 amino acids. Trimming pared 1 base from V and 0 bases from J, leaving 16 bases between. The chain's CDR3 is CASSLYLLSDLNTEAFF. CDR3 in DNA: TGCGCCAGCAGCTTGTACCTACTTTCGGACTTGAACACTGAAGCTTTCTTT.

This clone appeared a single time. The J gene is TRBJ1-2, the V gene TRBV30; tentative D call: TRBD1 (5 bases). The CDR3 has 14 amino acids. V lost 7 bases and J 1 base, leaving 16 bases between the germline ends. Germline V lookup: CDR1 GTSNPN, CDR2 SVGIG (reference sequence). In nucleotides, the CDR3 is TGTGCCTCCCCCAAGGGAGGGGATAACTATGGCTACACCTTC. Translated: CASPKGGDNYGYTF. Looking up the rest from reference TRBV30 and TRBJ1-2 gives the full variable domain: SQTIHQWPATLVQPVGSPLSLECTVEGTSNPNLYWYRQAAGRGLQLLFYSVGIGQISSEVPQNLSASRPQDRQFILSSKKLLLSDSGFYLCASPKGGDNYGYTFGSGTRLTVV.

This chain joins TRBV11-2 and TRBJ1-2; D possibly corresponds to TRBD1 (6 bases). Trimming cost V 3 bases and J 3 bases, with 8 bases left between them. Germline CDR1 and CDR2: SGHAT and FQNNGV. CDR3 length equals 13 residues. The CDR3 loop reads CASSLGTYYGYTF. For the CDR3, the DNA is TGTGCCAGCAGCTTGGGGACATACTATGGCTACACCTTC. The entire variable domain, with the rest obtained from reference TRBV11-2 and TRBJ1-2, is as follows: EAGVAQSPRYKIIEKRQSVAFWCNPISGHATLYWYQQILGQGPKLLIQFQNNGVVDDSQLPKDRFSAERLKGVDSTLKIQPAKLEDSAVYLCASSLGTYYGYTFGSGTRLTVV.

This clone has just one count. This sequence joins TRBV6-5 and TRBJ2-5, with 12 nucleotides matching TRBD2. Germline lookup yields CDR1 MNHEY and CDR2 SVGAGI. This CDR3 is 15 amino acids long. V dropped 5 bases and J dropped 5; count of bases not matched to a gene: 6. CDR3 residues: CASSRLAGAGETQYF. The CDR3 nucleotides read TGTGCCAGCAGTAGACTAGCGGGGGCCGGGGAGACCCAGTACTTC.

V gene TRBV5-4 combines with J gene TRBJ2-1, with 11 bases that match TRBD2. CDR3 length: 16 residues. Germline V CDR1 and CDR2: SGHNT, YYREEE (reference sequence). With 4 bases clipped from V and 8 bases from J, the junction kept 11 bases outside the gene matches. CDR3 sequence (DNA): TGTGCCAGCAGCGGTACCGGGACTAGCGGTGCCCATGAGCAGTTCTTC. Protein product: CASSGTGTSGAHEQFF.

Of note for this clone: Without the conserved terminal phenylalanine or tryptophan, this CDR3 likely stems from a read error. The rearrangement links TRBV18 to TRBJ1-1, with D unresolved. This CDR3 region has 14 residues. Deletions cut 1 base from V and 2 bases from J, with 8 bases between. Germline CDR1 and CDR2: KGHSH and LQKENI. CDR3 sequence: CASSPHRDNTEAFL. DNA for the CDR3: TGTGCCAGCTCACCACACAGAGACAACACTGAAGCTTTCCTT.

V is TRBV29-1 and J is TRBJ1-1; unclear D gene. The ends were cut back, 5 bases at V and 7 bases at J, with 17 bases in the middle. Germline CDR1 is SQVTM and CDR2 is ANQGSEA. This CDR3 region has 13 residues. Written as DNA, the CDR3 is TGCAGCGTTCAGGACCGGGGATTTAGTGAAGCTTTCTTT. It specifies CSVQDRGFSEAFF. Complete variable domain (other parts from reference TRBV29-1 and TRBJ1-1): SAVISQKPSRDICQRGTSLTIQCQVDSQVTMMFWYRQQPGQSLTLIATANQGSEATYESGFVIDKFPISRPNLTFSTLTVSNMSPEDSSIYLCSVQDRGFSEAFFGQGTRLTVV.

This clone was detected only a few times. The junction does not match germline at one end; this may be a read error. The CDR3: CASKITGGNPEAFF. The CDR3 coding sequence is TGTGCCAGTAAAATCACAGGGGGGAACCCTGAAGCTTTCTTT. The gene calls are TRBV19 and TRBJ1-1, with TRBD1 matching 8 bases. From germline, CDR1 is LNHDA and CDR2 SQIVND (reference sequence). The CDR3 has 14 amino acids.

This clone appeared a single time. This rearrangement joins TRBV5-1 to TRBJ1-2; tentative D call: TRBD1 (6 bases). Trimming removed 4 bases from V and 9 bases from J, with 19 bases in between. CDR1 is SGHRS and CDR2 is YFSETQ in the germline V gene. This CDR3 has 14 residues. The chain's CDR3 is CASSQGTKGLSYTF. For the CDR3, the DNA is TGCGCCAGCAGCCAAGGGACAAAGGGTCTTAGCTACACCTTC.

The chain uses TRBV19 and TRBJ1-5; D gene ambiguous. This CDR3 spans 12 amino acids. V was pared by 6 bases and J by 6 bases, with 9 bases between. Germline-derived CDR1 and CDR2 are LNHDA and SQIVND (reference sequence). The CDR3 loop reads CASRPPGQPQHF. DNA of the CDR3: TGTGCCAGTAGGCCCCCGGGTCAGCCCCAGCATTTT.

The rearrangement links TRBV5-1 to TRBJ2-1, with 12 bases lining up with TRBD2. V was clipped by 4 bases and J by 12 bases; unmatched bases: 5. This CDR3 contains 13 residues. Germline V CDR1 and CDR2: SGHRS, YFSETQ. The CDR3 spells CASSRASGGAQFF. The CDR3 DNA reads as TGCGCCAGCAGCCGCGCTAGCGGGGGGGCGCAGTTCTTC.

The chain recombines TRBV12-5 with TRBJ1-1; D unclear. This CDR3 has 14 residues. The germline V gene has CDR1 LGHNT and CDR2 FRNRAP. The V end lost 7 bases, the J end lost 0 bases, and 12 bases lay between the germline ends. The CDR3 DNA follows: TGTGCTAGTGCCCTCGACGGGATGAACACTGAAGCTTTCTTT. Translated: CASALDGMNTEAFF.

This clone turned up a few times. V usage is TRBV5-1 and J usage is TRBJ1-1, with TRBD1 identical over 8 bases. CDR1 and CDR2 from the germline V gene are SGHRS and YFSETQ. After removal of 4 bases from V and 10 bases from J, the junction contained 6 bases not matched to a gene. The CDR3 is 12 amino acids. CDR3 region: CASSQDRDTAFF. The CDR3 DNA reads TGCGCCAGCAGCCAGGACAGGGATACAGCTTTCTTT.

The genes are TRBV4-1 and TRBJ1-6; a possible D gene is TRBD1 (6 bases). Germline CDR1 MGHRA, CDR2 YSYEKL. This CDR3 is built from 14 residues. V dropped 3 bases and J dropped 7 bases, with 10 bases sitting between them. The CDR3 spells CASSHTGPNSPLHF. CDR3 sequence (DNA): TGCGCCAGCAGCCATACAGGGCCCAATTCACCCCTCCACTTT.

The chain recombines TRBV5-1 with TRBJ2-7, with D perhaps matching TRBD1 (5 bases). Germline V gene lookup returns CDR1 SGHRS and CDR2 YFSETQ. Trimming took 4 bases from V and 0 from J, leaving 11 bases between them. The CDR3 has 14 residues. CDR3 region: CASSIQASSYEQYF. The CDR3 DNA sequence: TGCGCCAGCAGCATACAGGCCAGCTCCTACGAGCAGTACTTC.

This clone came up once. This rearrangement joins TRBV10-3 to TRBJ2-1; D might be TRBD2 (6 bases). CDR3 length: 15 amino acids. V lost 0 bases to trimming and J lost 0 bases, with 6 bases between them. Per the germline V gene, CDR1 is ENHRY and CDR2 is SYGVKD. The CDR3 sequence: CAISESGGSYNEQFF. The CDR3 nucleotides are TGTGCCATCAGTGAGTCGGGGGGCTCCTACAATGAGCAGTTCTTC.

The chain links TRBV9 to TRBJ2-3, with D unclear. The CDR3 totals 14 residues. Germline values: CDR1 SGDLS, CDR2 YYNGEE. The germline V and J ends were trimmed by 5 bases and 0 bases, with 10 bases remaining between them. The CDR3 sequence: CASSLSSSTDTQYF. The CDR3 coding sequence is TGTGCCAGCAGTCTATCTTCGAGCACAGATACGCAGTATTTT.

This sequence joins TRBV2 and TRBJ2-5, with TRBD2 identical over 9 bases. The V and J ends lost 6 bases and 9 bases, in that order; junction bases with no gene match: 14. CDR3 length: 15 residues. Germline V gene data show CDR1 as SNHLY and CDR2 as FYNNEI. CDR3 nucleotides: TGTGCCAGCAGCGATCTAGCGGGACTGGGCAGGGCCCAGTACTTC. Its protein is CASSDLAGLGRAQYF.

The rearrangement joins TRBV6-6 to TRBJ2-5; the D is unclear. This CDR3 has 11 residues. Trimming removed 8 bases from V and 3 bases from J, with 7 bases in between. Germline loops: CDR1 MNHNY, CDR2 SVGAGI (reference sequence). CDR3 DNA: TGTGCCAGCGCGGCGGAAGAGACCCAGTACTTC. It encodes CASAAEETQYF.

J is TRBJ1-1 and V is TRBV5-6, with a weak D call TRBD1 (6 bases). The germline V gene encodes CDR1 SGHDT and CDR2 YYEEEE. Trimming left V 2 bases short and J 3 bases short, with 17 bases between. The CDR3 consists of 16 residues. CDR3 amino acids: CASSFLEGAGDTEAFF. The CDR3 DNA reads as TGTGCCAGCAGCTTTCTCGAGGGCGCAGGGGACACTGAAGCTTTCTTT.

About this clone: The junction departs from germline at one end; a sequencing error may be responsible. The V gene is TRBV5-1, the J gene TRBJ1-1, with TRBD1 identical over 8 bases. The CDR3 contains 12 residues. Germline V gene sequence: CDR1 SGHRS, CDR2 YFSETQ. The chain's CDR3 is CASSTEGQALRF. For the CDR3, the DNA is TGCGCCAGCAGCACCGAGGGACAGGCACTGCGTTTT.

This chain joins TRBV2 and TRBJ1-1; 7 nucleotides align to TRBD1. Trimming removed 7 bases from V and 1 base from J; junction bases left unmatched: 18. This CDR3 spans 18 amino acids. Germline loops: CDR1 SNHLY, CDR2 FYNNEI. In nucleotides, the CDR3 is TGTGCCAGCATGAAAGAACGGGCCAGGGGGTATCGGAACACTGAAGCTTTCTTT. Amino acids: CASMKERARGYRNTEAFF.

The rearrangement uses TRBV19 and TRBJ2-1; weak D call: TRBD1 (6 bases). Germline CDR1 LNHDA, CDR2 SQIVND (reference sequence). V lost 6 bases and J lost 5, with 14 bases in between. The CDR3 extends over 14 amino acids. The DNA of the CDR3 is TGTGCCAGTAGCCCCAGGGGACCTAACAATGAGCAGTTCTTC. This codes for CASSPRGPNNEQFF.

The V and J genes are TRBV5-1 and TRBJ2-1; 9 positions match TRBD1. The CDR3 spans 15 residues. The germline CDR1 and CDR2 sequences are SGHRS and YFSETQ. Unmatched junction bases numbered 3, after V lost 2 bases and J lost 3 bases. The CDR3 nucleotides read TGCGCCAGCAGCTTACTGGGACAGGGCTACAATGAGCAGTTCTTC. Translated: CASSLLGQGYNEQFF. The full variable domain, rest sourced from reference TRBV5-1 and TRBJ2-1, is KAGVTQTPRYLIKTRGQQVTLSCSPISGHRSVSWYQQTPGQGLQFLFEYFSETQRNKGNFPGRFSGRQFSNSRSEMNVSTLELGDSALYLCASSLLGQGYNEQFFGPGTRLTVL.

This clone has a handful of counts. The chain carries TRBV19 and TRBJ1-4; D unresolved. Trimming took off 6 bases at V and 4 bases at J, with 21 bases between the two ends. CDR3 length equals 17 residues. Germline V gene sequence: CDR1 LNHDA, CDR2 SQIVND (reference sequence). The DNA for the CDR3 is TGTGCCAGTAGCCCCTCCTGCGGCGGCAGAGATAATGAAAAACTGTTTTTT. It translates to CASSPSCGGRDNEKLFF.

V is TRBV7-2 and J is TRBJ1-3; D gene ambiguous. Trimming removed 6 bases from V and 2 bases from J, with 8 bases in between. The CDR3 loop spans 13 amino acids. Germline V gene data show CDR1 as SGHTA and CDR2 as FQGNSA. CDR3 coding DNA: TGTGCCAGCAGATCTCCGGCTGGAAACACCATATATTTT. Translation gives CASRSPAGNTIYF.